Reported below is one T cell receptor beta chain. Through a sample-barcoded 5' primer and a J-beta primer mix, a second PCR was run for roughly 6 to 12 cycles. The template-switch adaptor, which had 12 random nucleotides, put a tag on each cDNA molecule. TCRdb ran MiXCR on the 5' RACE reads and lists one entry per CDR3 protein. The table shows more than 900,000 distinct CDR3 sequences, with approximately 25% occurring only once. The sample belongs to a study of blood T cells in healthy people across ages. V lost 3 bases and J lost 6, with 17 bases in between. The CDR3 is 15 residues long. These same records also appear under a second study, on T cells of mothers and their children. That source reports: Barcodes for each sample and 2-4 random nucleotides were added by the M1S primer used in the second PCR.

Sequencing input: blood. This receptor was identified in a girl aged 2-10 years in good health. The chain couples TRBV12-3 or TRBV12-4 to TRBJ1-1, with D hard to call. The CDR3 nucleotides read TGTGCCAGCAGTTTTTACGGCCCCGGCGCCCCTGAAGCTTTCTTT. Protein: CASSFYGPGAPEAFF.